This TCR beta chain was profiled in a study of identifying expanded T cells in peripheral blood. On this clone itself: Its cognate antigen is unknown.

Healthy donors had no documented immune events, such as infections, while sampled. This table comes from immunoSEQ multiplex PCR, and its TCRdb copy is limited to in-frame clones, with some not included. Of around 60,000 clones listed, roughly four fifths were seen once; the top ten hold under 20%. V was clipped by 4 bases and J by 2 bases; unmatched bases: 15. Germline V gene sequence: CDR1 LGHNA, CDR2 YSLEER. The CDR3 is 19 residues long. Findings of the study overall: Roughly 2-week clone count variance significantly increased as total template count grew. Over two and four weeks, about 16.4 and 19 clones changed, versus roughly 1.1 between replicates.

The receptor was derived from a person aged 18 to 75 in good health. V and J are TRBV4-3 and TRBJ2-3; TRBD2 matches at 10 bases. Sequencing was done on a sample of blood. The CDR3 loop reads CASSRGSLAGDGTTDTQYF. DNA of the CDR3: TGCGCCAGCAGCCGTGGGAGTCTAGCGGGAGACGGTACCACAGATACGCAGTATTTT.